A selection of T cell receptor beta chains follows, all from one sample in a study of CD8+CD57+ T cells in acquired aplastic anemia. Each CDR3 protein is one row after TCRdb ran MiXCR on the reads. There are about 48,000 distinct CDR3 sequences in the sample; around 70% occur only once, and 34% lies in the top ten. The sequencing input was sorted CD4+, CD8+, or CD8+CD57+ T cells (not recorded which) from PBMCs. Source of these receptors: a human donor in good health, serving as a control. CDR3s include the opening cysteine and the closing phenylalanine or tryptophan.

CDR3 protein	J gene	CDR3 length	V gene
CASTLQMNTEAFF	TRBJ1-1	13	TRBV7-2
CATSRGDSSGANVLTF	TRBJ2-6	16	TRBV15
CSVVVRANQPQHF	TRBJ1-5	13	TRBV29-1
CASSLEGAQAQPQHF	TRBJ1-5	15	TRBV28
CASSSLTSGGSTNEQFF	TRBJ2-1	17	TRBV19
CASSERQAEAFF	TRBJ1-1	12	TRBV10-2
CATSTPGFQQPQHF	TRBJ1-5	14	TRBV15
CASSLDGRGHYEQYF	TRBJ2-7	15	TRBV5-1
CASSFSGNTGELFF	TRBJ2-2	14	TRBV5-4
CASSEFGRSHGYTF	TRBJ1-2	14	TRBV25-1
CASSEPGQGSQPQHF	TRBJ1-5	15	TRBV25-1
CASSSSSGASSYEQYF	TRBJ2-7	16	TRBV11-1
CALGRGEGTDTQYF	TRBJ2-3	14	TRBV10-3
CAARGTEETQYF	TRBJ2-5	12	TRBV6-6
CATSTDRTNEQFF	TRBJ2-1	13	TRBV15
CASSATDSGANVLTF	TRBJ2-6	15	TRBV11-3
CSATASSRFGDEQFF	TRBJ2-1	15	TRBV20-1
CASSTSPNTEAFF	TRBJ1-1	13	TRBV7-6
CASSLKGGQPQHF	TRBJ1-5	13	TRBV5-6
CASSFGGMNTEAFF	TRBJ1-1	14	TRBV27
CASSLGQGISYEQYF	TRBJ2-7	15	TRBV5-1
CASSLGGGLNTEAFF	TRBJ1-1	15	TRBV12-3/TRBV12-4
CATSDEAGAETQYF	TRBJ2-5	14	TRBV24-1
CASSEVVDDQPQHF	TRBJ1-5	14	TRBV2
CSVGPGMYEQYF	TRBJ2-7	12	TRBV20-1
CSVAGTGLANYGYTF	TRBJ1-2	15	TRBV29-1
CASSLSPENYGYTF	TRBJ1-2	14	TRBV7-9
CSADIGEKEEQYF	TRBJ2-7	13	TRBV20-1
CASSLNRRDEQYF	TRBJ2-7	13	TRBV7-2
CASSLGLAGGPFPDTQYF	TRBJ2-3	18	TRBV5-6
CSAVRQGAWVTDAQYF	TRBJ2-3	16	TRBV29-1
CASSTGGLAFF	TRBJ1-1	11	TRBV7-3
CSASSTGTGIGEQYF	TRBJ2-7	15	TRBV20-1
CSAGQGSTDTQYF	TRBJ2-3	13	TRBV29-1
CATSTGQVNNEQFF	TRBJ2-1	14	TRBV15
CASSVNRGPYEQYF	TRBJ2-7	14	TRBV6-1
CASSLATYEQYF	TRBJ2-7	12	TRBV7-9
CASTLNTGELYF	TRBJ2-7	12	TRBV9
CASSLNTAGGNEQFF	TRBJ2-1	15	TRBV11-2
CASSQERYGYTF	TRBJ1-2	12	TRBV4-3
CASSFDWTGDDAGGYTF	TRBJ1-2	17	TRBV11-1
CSVKTGGLSDTQYF	TRBJ2-3	14	TRBV29-1
CATSTSATSYNEQFF	TRBJ2-1	15	TRBV15
CATALGPLNQPQHF	TRBJ1-5	14	TRBV6-5
CATSRDKGLDEQYF	TRBJ2-7	14	TRBV15
CSVSGLVYEQYF	TRBJ2-7	12	TRBV29-1
CSASTGAGIYGYTF	TRBJ1-2	14	TRBV20-1
CSAQAGAGDTQYF	TRBJ2-3	13	TRBV20-1
CSARSGGYGYTF	TRBJ1-2	12	TRBV20-1
CAITATGVEGYTF	TRBJ1-2	13	TRBV10-3
CASSQRQPANYGYTF	TRBJ1-2	15	TRBV6-1
CASSQGTSGGGSDTQYF	TRBJ2-3	17	TRBV5-1
CASSVPGGPGELFF	TRBJ2-2	14	TRBV7-8
CASSLTGYSYTF	TRBJ1-2	12	TRBV25-1
CASSLLQGVGETQYF	TRBJ2-5	15	TRBV7-2